These 11 T cell receptor beta chains share one sample of origin, sequenced in a study of shared clonotypes between healthy human individuals. Method: immunoSEQ multiplex PCR; TCRdb's copy keeps in-frame clones and lacks some. This sample yields fewer than 1 million clones, of which approximately 96% are seen a single time; about 0.21% belongs to the top ten. Naive CD8 isolation took CD45RO-negative cells positively selected for CCR7 and excluded terminally differentiated effector memory CD45RA+ cells. The specimen was naive CD8+ T cells sorted from blood. These receptor sequences come from a man aged 25 to 40 in good health.

The chain combines TRBV19 with TRBJ2-7; 9 positions match TRBD1. V gave up 6 bases and J gave up 2 bases; unmatched junction bases: 8. Per germline, CDR1 LNHDA and CDR2 SQIVND (reference sequence). This CDR3 region has 15 residues. CDR3 in DNA: TGTGCCAGTAGCACAGGGGGCCTTTTCACCTACGAGCAGTACTTC. Translation gives CASSTGGLFTYEQYF. Drawing the rest from reference TRBV19 and TRBJ2-7, the complete variable domain is DGGITQSPKYLFRKEGQNVTLSCEQNLNHDAMYWYRQDPGQGLRLIYYSQIVNDFQKGDIAEGYSVSREKKESFPLTVTSAQKNPTAFYLCASSTGGLFTYEQYFGPGTRLTVT.

The chain joins TRBV7-2 to TRBJ1-2; possible D gene TRBD1, 6 bases. This CDR3 is built from 13 residues. Trimming pared 1 base from V and 8 bases from J, leaving 11 bases between. CDR1 is SGHTA and CDR2 is FQGNSA in the germline V gene. CDR3 residues: CASSLGSGVGYTF. Here the CDR3 DNA reads TGTGCCAGCAGCTTAGGTTCAGGGGTCGGCTACACCTTC.

This chain connects TRBV29-1 to TRBJ2-3, with D hard to call. Germline V gene lookup returns CDR1 SQVTM and CDR2 ANQGSEA. Between the trimmed V and J ends, which lost 5 bases and 6 bases, there was a span of 15 bases. The CDR3 contains 13 residues. DNA of the CDR3: TGCAGCGTTTCTTTCGGGTTCGGTGATACGCAGTATTTT. Its protein product is CSVSFGFGDTQYF.

The chain combines TRBV23-1 with TRBJ2-5, with a possible D match to TRBD1 (6 bases). TRBV23-1 is an open reading frame whose function is uncertain. Trimming took 4 bases from V and 4 from J, leaving 22 bases between them. This CDR3 has 17 residues. As DNA, the CDR3 is TGCGCCAGCAGTCGGGATCCCCAACGAACAGGGCCAGAGACCCAGTACTTC. Protein: CASSRDPQRTGPETQYF.

The chain joins TRBV6-1 to TRBJ2-7; D might be TRBD1 or TRBD2, each matching 5 bases. In germline, CDR1 is MNHNS, CDR2 SASEGT. The CDR3 extends over 14 amino acids. Trimming cost V 1 base and J 2 bases, with 9 bases left between them. The chain's CDR3 is CASSEGGGAYEQYF. The CDR3 bases are TGTGCCAGCAGTGAAGGTGGGGGTGCCTACGAGCAGTACTTC.

The rearrangement joins TRBV29-1 to TRBJ2-1, with TRBD2 identical over 11 bases. This CDR3 is built from 14 residues. Germline CDR1 is SQVTM and CDR2 is ANQGSEA. Trimming removed 3 bases from V and 9 bases from J; junction bases left unmatched: 7. CDR3 in amino acids: CSVEVAGGSGEQFF. The CDR3 DNA is TGCAGCGTTGAGGTAGCGGGAGGGTCGGGTGAGCAGTTCTTC.

The chain recombines TRBV19 with TRBJ1-1; no clear D gene. V lost 7 bases and J 5 bases, leaving 8 bases between the germline ends. Germline V CDR1 and CDR2: LNHDA, SQIVND (reference sequence). The CDR3 length is 11 residues. CDR3 bases: TGTGCCAGTAAGGGAGCGACTGAAGCTTTCTTT. Its translation: CASKGATEAFF.

Concerning this clone itself: Within the sample, other DNA sequences also encode this same CDR3. The gene calls are TRBV5-5 and TRBJ2-7, with no clear D. Germline V gene data show CDR1 as SGHKS and CDR2 as YYEKEE (reference sequence). The CDR3 loop spans 11 amino acids. The germline V and J ends were trimmed by 3 bases and 4 bases, with 5 bases remaining between them. The CDR3 loop reads CASSSTYEQYF. Here the CDR3 DNA reads TGTGCCAGCAGCTCGACATACGAGCAGTACTTC.

The chain joins TRBV7-2 to TRBJ2-7, with D perhaps matching TRBD1 (6 bases). This CDR3 has 14 amino acids. From germline, CDR1 is SGHTA and CDR2 FQGNSA. The V end lost 1 base, the J end lost 2 bases, and 9 bases lay between the germline ends. CDR3 region: CASSLGTATYEQYF. Here the CDR3 DNA reads TGTGCCAGCAGCTTAGGGACAGCCACCTACGAGCAGTACTTC.

The chain recombines TRBV7-9 with TRBJ2-7; D perhaps matches TRBD2 (7 bases). Germline CDR1 and CDR2: SEHNR and FQNEAQ (reference sequence). Deletions cut 4 bases from V and 2 bases from J, with 18 bases between. The CDR3 runs to 16 residues. CDR3 sequence (DNA): TGTGCCAGCAGCTCACACGGCGGGGGCGCACCCTACGAGCAGTACTTC. As protein: CASSSHGGGAPYEQYF.

The chain links TRBV4-1 to TRBJ2-2; TRBD2 aligns across 9 bases. The V gene end was trimmed by 1 base and the J gene end by 7 bases; junction bases not matched to a gene: 7. The germline V gene has CDR1 MGHRA and CDR2 YSYEKL. The length of the CDR3 is 16 residues. As DNA, the CDR3 is TGCGCCAGCAGCCAAGGACTAGCGGAACGTGGCGGGGAGCTGTTTTTT. The encoded protein is CASSQGLAERGGELFF.